The rows below give T cell receptor beta chains drawn from one sample of a study of T cell responses to AZD1222 COVID-19 vaccine. Data came from immunoSEQ multiplex PCR; TCRdb stores just in-frame clones and leaves some out. The table includes approximately 100,000 clones, around nine tenths detected once. This specimen consisted of peripheral blood, obtained on day 0 of AZD1222 vaccination. The receptors derive from an adult in good health. CDR3s leave out the opening cysteine and the closing phenylalanine or tryptophan. The D gene is left open where the match is weak.

d_gene	j_gene	v_gene	CDR3aa
-	TRBJ1-1	TRBV19	ASSIGRGGAEAF
-	TRBJ1-5	TRBV6-2/TRBV6-3	ASSYGRTNQPQH
-	TRBJ2-7	TRBV5-5	ASSLEGQGIYEQY
-	TRBJ1-5	TRBV30	AWNDMRNQPQH
-	TRBJ1-2	TRBV30	AWSPQTYGYT
-	TRBJ1-2	TRBV5-4	ASSLVVPGGANYGYT
-	TRBJ1-1	TRBV5-4	ASSQGSRGTEAF
TRBD1	TRBJ2-1	TRBV4-1	ASSQPTGTGNEQF
-	TRBJ1-4	TRBV7-2	ASSQGATNEKLF
-	TRBJ2-5	TRBV18	ASSLSLQETQY
TRBD1	TRBJ2-4	TRBV7-2	ASTPTGGINIQY
-	TRBJ1-1	TRBV28	ASTPWIDTEAF
-	TRBJ1-1	TRBV6-1	ASSESIMNTEAF
TRBD1	TRBJ2-1	TRBV6-5	ASSHRDRGHNEQF